The clone carrying this T cell receptor (beta chain) was detected ten times or more. The antigen is not known. Via MiXCR, TCRdb re-called the 5' RACE reads, giving one row per CDR3 protein. Of approximately 540,000 distinct CDR3 sequences in the sample, about 12% were seen once. This entry comes from a study of CD8 T cells in ankylosing spondylitis. Study observations and caveats: In ankylosing spondylitis patients, matched synovial fluid reportedly showed significant enrichment of disease-linked clones. Seemingly distinctive of ankylosing spondylitis blood was a TCR beta motif formed by eight highly homologous variants.

V lost 2 bases and J lost 6, with 11 bases in between. The CDR3 covers 14 residues. CDR1 is SNHLY, CDR2 FYNNEI, per germline. The rearrangement uses TRBV2 and TRBJ2-4; D might be TRBD1 or TRBD2, each matching 6 bases. The specimen sequenced was blood, either unsorted or a sorted T cell fraction (not recorded which). This TCR was sampled from a male donor with ankylosing spondylitis. CDR3 protein: CASSEIGGGNIQYF. The CDR3 DNA sequence: TGTGCCAGCAGTGAAATAGGGGGAGGAAACATTCAGTACTTC.